These T cell receptor beta chains were read from a single sample in a study of T cell clonotyping in hematopoietic cell transplantation. Clones were read by immunoSEQ multiplex PCR, and TCRdb kept only the in-frame ones, dropping some. The table includes more than 10,000 clones, 75% to 95% detected once. Sequenced material: peripheral blood mononuclear cells. These receptors all come from a man aged 25 to 40 in good health. Some clones in this sample may be carry-over from other donors' samples. Both conserved end residues are part of each CDR3. D genes are given only for firm matches.

cdr3_aa cdr3_nt d_call j_call v_call
CASSLGGEYGYTF TGCGCCAGCAGCTTGGGGGGGGAATATGGCTACACCTTC NA TRBJ1-2 TRBV5-1
CASRRHSGGPGYEQFF TGTGCCAGCAGACGCCATAGCGGGGGCCCTGGGTATGAGCAGTTCTTC TRBD2 TRBJ2-1 TRBV7-2
CASSLGLAGSGEQFF TGTGCTAGCAGCTTAGGTCTAGCGGGGTCGGGTGAGCAGTTCTTC TRBD2 TRBJ2-1 TRBV7-7
CASSQVIGLNQPQHF TGCGCCAGCAGCCAAGTTATCGGGCTTAATCAGCCCCAGCATTTT NA TRBJ1-5 TRBV4-1
CAWEPGTGRGGYTF TGTGCCTGGGAACCCGGGACAGGGAGAGGGGGCTACACCTTC TRBD1 TRBJ1-2 TRBV30
CASSLAGGVNTEAFF TGCGCCAGCAGCTTGGCTGGGGGCGTGAACACTGAAGCTTTCTTT NA TRBJ1-1 TRBV5-1
CASSMGTGGPADTQYF TGTGCCAGCAGCATGGGGACAGGGGGCCCGGCAGATACGCAGTATTTT TRBD1 TRBJ2-3 TRBV5-4
CASSERVSSYNSPLHF TGTGCCAGCAGTGAGAGGGTCAGCTCCTATAATTCACCCCTCCACTTT NA TRBJ1-6 TRBV2
CASSSGIRNYEQYF TGTGCCAGCAGCAGCGGGATTAGGAACTACGAGCAGTACTTC TRBD2 TRBJ2-7 TRBV5-4
CSGRVGEDGYTF TGCAGCGGAAGGGTCGGGGAGGATGGCTACACCTTC NA TRBJ1-2 TRBV29-1
CASSLGTDMVGPQHF TGTGCCAGCAGCTTGGGGACAGACATGGTCGGGCCCCAGCATTTT NA TRBJ1-5 TRBV5-8
CASKQTDANYGYTF TGTGCCAGCAAGCAGACAGATGCTAACTATGGCTACACCTTC NA TRBJ1-2 TRBV2
CASSVAFGGTDTQYF TGTGCCAGCAGCGTAGCTTTCGGAGGCACAGATACGCAGTATTTT NA TRBJ2-3 TRBV9